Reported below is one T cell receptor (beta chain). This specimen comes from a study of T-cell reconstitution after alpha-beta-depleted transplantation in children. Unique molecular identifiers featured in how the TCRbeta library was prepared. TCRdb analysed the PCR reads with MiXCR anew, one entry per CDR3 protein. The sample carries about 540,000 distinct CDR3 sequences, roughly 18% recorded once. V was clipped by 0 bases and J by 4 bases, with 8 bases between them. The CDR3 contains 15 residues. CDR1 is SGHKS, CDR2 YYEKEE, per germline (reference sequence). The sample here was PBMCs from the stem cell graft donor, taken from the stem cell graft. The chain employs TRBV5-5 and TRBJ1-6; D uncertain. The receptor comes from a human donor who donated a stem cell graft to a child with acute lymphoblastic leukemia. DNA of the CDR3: TGTGCCAGCAGCTTGGGGCCGACTTATAATTCACCCCTCCACTTT. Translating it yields CASSLGPTYNSPLHF.